The 3 T cell receptor beta chains reported below all come from one sample, sequenced in a study of cytomegalovirus exposure and HLA in healthy donors. PCR used 60 Vbeta primers and 13 Jbeta primers. Clones were read by immunoSEQ multiplex PCR, and TCRdb kept only the in-frame ones, dropping some. The sample records about 150,000 clones, more than 75% being singletons. The source material was PBMCs. These receptors all stem from a man aged 30-40 years in good health and CMV-seropositive.

This chain joins TRBV19 and TRBJ1-1, with a weak D call TRBD1 (6 bases). The V end was cut by 8 bases, the J end by 6 bases, with 16 bases between. Germline values: CDR1 LNHDA, CDR2 SQIVND (reference sequence). The CDR3 consists of 13 residues. CDR3 amino acids: CASGRGIGAEAFF. The CDR3 nucleotides are TGTGCCAGTGGGAGGGGGATCGGCGCTGAAGCTTTCTTT.

CDR3 nucleotides: TGTGCCAGCTCTCTCAGCCGGGACACCTCCTACGAGCAGTACTTC. Amino acids: CASSLSRDTSYEQYF. This chain joins TRBV18 and TRBJ2-7, with D perhaps TRBD1 (6 bases). CDR1 KGHSH and CDR2 LQKENI come from the germline V gene. Trimming removed 6 bases from V and 0 bases from J, with 15 bases in between. The CDR3 is made up of 15 amino acids. The full variable domain, its missing parts supplied by reference TRBV18 and TRBJ2-7, is NAGVMQNPRHLVRRRGQEARLRCSPMKGHSHVYWYRQLPEEGLKFMVYLQKENIIDESGMPKERFSAEFPKEGPSILRIQQVVRGDSAAYFCASSLSRDTSYEQYFGPGTRLTVT.

The rearrangement joins TRBV19 to TRBJ1-1; a possible D gene is TRBD1 (5 bases). In germline, CDR1 is LNHDA, CDR2 SQIVND (reference sequence). This CDR3 contains 15 residues. The ends were cut back, 3 bases at V and 2 bases at J, with 13 bases in the middle. CDR3 protein: CASSIASGANTEAFF. The CDR3 region has the DNA TGTGCCAGTAGTATTGCGAGCGGGGCAAACACTGAAGCTTTCTTT.